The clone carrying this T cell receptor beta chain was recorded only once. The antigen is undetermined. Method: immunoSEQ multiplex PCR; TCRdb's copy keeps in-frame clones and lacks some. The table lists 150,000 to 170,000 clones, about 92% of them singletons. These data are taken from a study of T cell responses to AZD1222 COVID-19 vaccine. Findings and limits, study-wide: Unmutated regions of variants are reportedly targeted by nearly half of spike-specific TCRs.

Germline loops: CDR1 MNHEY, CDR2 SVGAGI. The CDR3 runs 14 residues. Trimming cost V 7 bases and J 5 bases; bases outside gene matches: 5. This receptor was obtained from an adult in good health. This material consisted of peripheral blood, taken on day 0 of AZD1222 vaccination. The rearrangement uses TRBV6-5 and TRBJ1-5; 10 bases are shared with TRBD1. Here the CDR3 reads CASTSGQGDQPQHF. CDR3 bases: TGTGCCAGCACATCCGGACAGGGGGATCAGCCCCAGCATTTT.